This T cell receptor (beta chain) was captured in a study of post-analysis software for immune sequencing data. The TCR beta cDNA libraries carried unique molecular identifiers. The authors obtained 400,000 to 600,000 cDNA molecules from about 0.94 to 9.7 million T cells. MiXCR was run by TCRdb on the PCR reads, yielding one entry per CDR3 protein. The sample yields about half a million distinct CDR3 sequences, roughly 45% seen once. This TCR came from a girl under 18 with multiple sclerosis. Sequences were obtained from blood.

The CDR3 coding sequence is TGCGCCAGCAGCTTGGCGCTGACAGGGGGCCCCAACTATGGCTACACCTTC. As protein: CASSLALTGGPNYGYTF. The V and J genes are TRBV5-1 and TRBJ1-2, with TRBD1 identical over 10 bases. Germline V gives CDR1 SGHRS, CDR2 YFSETQ. V lost 0 bases to trimming and J lost 2 bases; unmatched junction nucleotides: 7. The CDR3 is 17 residues long.